Each of the 3 T cell receptor beta chains below was sequenced from the same sample in a study of identical twins. TCRdb called the 5' RACE reads again in MiXCR, with one record for every CDR3 protein. Here the sample spans under 300,000 distinct CDR3 sequences, around 6.5% being singletons. This same sample was also taken into another study, of T cells expressing NK-cell markers.

Material: CD8+ T cells sorted from blood. Receptors originate from a woman between 18 and 30 years old in good health.

The sample holds many counts of this clonotype. This chain joins TRBV29-1 and TRBJ1-2; D not resolved. Trimming left V 7 bases short and J 4 bases short, with 10 bases between. The CDR3 has 11 amino acids. The V gene's germline CDR1 is SQVTM and CDR2 ANQGSEA. Written as DNA, the CDR3 is TGCAGCGGTCAGACACTCTATGGCTACACCTTC. Translated, it gives CSGQTLYGYTF.

This clonotype was seen at least ten times. V usage is TRBV7-2 and J usage is TRBJ2-1; D unclear. V was cut by 0 bases and J by 12 bases, with 12 bases left in between. The CDR3 spans 13 residues. Germline CDR1 reads SGHTA; CDR2 reads FQGNSA. This chain's CDR3 is CASSLAQSGVQFF. CDR3 bases: TGTGCCAGCAGCTTAGCGCAGTCTGGGGTGCAGTTCTTC.

This clonotype was seen a handful of times. CDR3 amino acids: CASSYGIGEQYF. CDR3 coding DNA: TGTGCCAGCAGTTACGGAATCGGCGAGCAGTACTTC. The chain carries TRBV6-2 or TRBV6-3 and TRBJ2-7, with no clear D. CDR3 length: 12 amino acids. The V gene lost 2 bases and the J gene lost 6 bases, with 8 bases spanning the gap. Germline V CDR1 and CDR2: MNHEY, SVGEGT.